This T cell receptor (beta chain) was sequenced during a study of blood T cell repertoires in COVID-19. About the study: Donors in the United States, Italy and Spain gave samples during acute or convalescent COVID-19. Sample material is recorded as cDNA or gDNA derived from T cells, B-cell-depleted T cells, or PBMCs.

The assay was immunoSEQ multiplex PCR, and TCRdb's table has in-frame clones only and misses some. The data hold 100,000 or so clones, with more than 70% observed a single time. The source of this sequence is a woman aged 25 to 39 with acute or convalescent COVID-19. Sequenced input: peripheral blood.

CDR3 in DNA: TGCGCCAGCAGCCACCTCCCCGGGAGGAGCTCCTATAATTCACCCCTCCACTTT. Protein: CASSHLPGRSSYNSPLHF. The chain combines TRBV4-1 with TRBJ1-6; D unresolved. Germline loops: CDR1 MGHRA, CDR2 YSYEKL. The CDR3 sequence is 18 residues long. V lost 3 bases and J lost 0, with 15 bases in between.